A selection of T cell receptor beta chains follows, all from one sample in a study of control samples from healthy donors and cancer patients. The method was immunoSEQ multiplex PCR; TCRdb's version includes in-frame clones alone and lacks a portion of them. The sample lists 100,000 to 150,000 clones; approximately 92% were seen once. What was sequenced was PBMCs. Receptor source: a man older than 75 with head and neck cancer. The CDR3 runs from the conserved cysteine through the conserved F or W. Fields, in order: clone size, V gene, J gene, D gene, CDR3 DNA, CDR3 protein. The D gene is left open where the match is weak. Clone size is given for some rows only: seen once, a few or many times, or a class if the clone is expanded.

-	TRBV5-6	TRBJ2-5	-	TGTGCCAGCAGCTTGGGAGCGAACCAAGAGACCCAGTACTTC	CASSLGANQETQYF
-	TRBV12-5	TRBJ2-7	-	TGTGCTAGTGGTTTGGGCACCTACGAGCAGTACTTC	CASGLGTYEQYF
-	TRBV18	TRBJ2-2	-	TGTGCCAGCTCACCCGCGAACACCGGGGAGCTGTTTTTT	CASSPANTGELFF
-	TRBV27	TRBJ2-5	-	TGTGCCAGCAGTTTCAGGGGTACGGAGACCCAGTACTTC	CASSFRGTETQYF
-	TRBV9	TRBJ1-2	-	TGTGCCAGCAGCGTGGGCTCGGTGGACAGAAACTATGGCTACACCTTC	CASSVGSVDRNYGYTF
-	TRBV10-2	TRBJ2-7	TRBD2	TGCGCCAGCAGTGAAAGACTAGCGGGAGCCTACGAGCAGTACTTC	CASSERLAGAYEQYF
-	TRBV6-1	TRBJ2-7	-	TGTGCCAGCAGTGAATTGGGGGGGGACAGGACTAGTAACTTC	CASSELGGDRTSNF
-	TRBV9	TRBJ2-2	-	TGTGCCAGCAGCGTAGTCCCCGATAGTAACACCGGGGAGCTGTTTTTT	CASSVVPDSNTGELFF
-	TRBV6-2/TRBV6-3	TRBJ1-2	-	TGTGCCAGCAGCCGCCCCGAGTCGTTGAACGATGGCTACACCTTC	CASSRPESLNDGYTF
-	TRBV27	TRBJ2-3	TRBD2	TGTGCCAGCAGCCGTGGACTAGCGGGAGCCAGCACAGATACGCAGTATTTT	CASSRGLAGASTDTQYF
-	TRBV7-2	TRBJ2-1	TRBD2	TGTGCCAGCAGCTTGACTCCCGGACTAGCGGGAGGGCCAGGTGAGCAGTTCTTC	CASSLTPGLAGGPGEQFF
-	TRBV6-5	TRBJ1-4	-	TGTGCCAGCAGTCGACAGCTAAATGAAAAACTGTTTTTT	CASSRQLNEKLFF
-	TRBV5-1	TRBJ2-3	-	TGCGCCAGCAAGGGTACCTATAGCACAGATACGCAGTATTTT	CASKGTYSTDTQYF
-	TRBV3-1/TRBV3-2	TRBJ2-7	-	TGTGCCAGCAGCCAAGGAATGCGGATCCCTTTCTCTTCTACGAGTCAACGATTAGAGCAGTACTTC	CASSQGMRIPFSSTSQRLEQYF
-	TRBV6-5	TRBJ1-3	-	TGTGCCAGCAGTCCCTGGGACAACTCTGGAAACACCATATATTTT	CASSPWDNSGNTIYF
-	TRBV5-5	TRBJ2-7	TRBD2	TGTGCCAGCAGCCGGAGGGTAACAGCGGGAGTCAGAGAGCAGTACTTC	CASSRRVTAGVREQYF
-	TRBV2	TRBJ2-1	TRBD1	TGTGCCAGCAGGCTAGCAGGGGGCTCCTACAATGAGCAGTTCTTC	CASRLAGGSYNEQFF
once	TRBV9	TRBJ1-5	-	TGTGCCAGCAGCGTAGCCATAGATCAGCCCCAGCATTTT	CASSVAIDQPQHF
-	TRBV3-1/TRBV3-2	TRBJ2-2	TRBD2	TGTGCCAGCAGCCAAGACCCCGGAGGAGGGGCAGGAATAGCGGGGATTCTCACCGGGGAGCTGTTTTTT	CASSQDPGGGAGIAGILTGELFF
few	TRBV2	TRBJ2-7	-	TGTGCCAGCAGGGCAGGGCCTACCTACGAGCAGTACTTC	CASRAGPTYEQYF
-	TRBV12-3/TRBV12-4	TRBJ2-1	-	TGTGCCAGCAGTAGAGAGTCCCCTGAGCAGTTCTTC	CASSRESPEQFF
-	TRBV12-3/TRBV12-4	TRBJ1-3	-	TGTGCCAGCAGCCCAAGAGGGGAAAACACCATATATTTT	CASSPRGENTIYF
-	TRBV9	TRBJ2-7	TRBD1	TGTGCCAGCAGCCCACTGGGACAGGGGGCTTGGGAGCAGTACTTC	CASSPLGQGAWEQYF
-	TRBV27	TRBJ1-5	-	TGTGCCAGCACCCCCCGGGGGGGGGATCAGCCCCAGCATTTT	CASTPRGGDQPQHF
-	TRBV2	TRBJ1-2	-	TGTGCCAGCAGTGTCAAGATCCTAGCACAGTATGGCTACACCTTC	CASSVKILAQYGYTF
-	TRBV19	TRBJ2-2	TRBD2	TGTGCCAGTAGTATAGCCCCTAGCGGGAGTTTCACCGGGGAGCTGTTTTTT	CASSIAPSGSFTGELFF
-	TRBV9	TRBJ2-2	-	TGTGCCAGCAGCGTAAGGCAGACCACCGGGGAGCTGTTTTTT	CASSVRQTTGELFF
-	TRBV7-8	TRBJ1-5	-	TGTGCCACCTCAATCCCTAATCAGCCCCAGCATTTT	CATSIPNQPQHF
once	TRBV11-2	TRBJ1-6	-	TGTGCCAGCAGCTTAAGCGGGCAGGTTTATAATTCACCCCTCCACTTT	CASSLSGQVYNSPLHF
-	TRBV5-6	TRBJ2-3	-	TGTGCCAGCAGCTTGGCCGGGGGCACAGATACGCAGTATTTT	CASSLAGGTDTQYF
few	TRBV19	TRBJ2-7	TRBD2	TGTGCCAGTAGTCCGGAGGGAAGACTAGCGGGAGGATGGGAGCAGTACTTC	CASSPEGRLAGGWEQYF
-	TRBV19	TRBJ1-4	-	TGTGCCAGTAGTATTTTTTACGGTAATGAAAAACTGTTTTTT	CASSIFYGNEKLFF
-	TRBV6-6	TRBJ2-2	-	TGTGCCAGCAGTTCGCAGGGGTCTGGGGAGCTGTTTTTT	CASSSQGSGELFF
-	TRBV6-5	TRBJ1-6	TRBD1	TGTGCCAGCAATCGACAGGGGGATAATTCACCCCTCCACTTT	CASNRQGDNSPLHF
-	TRBV6-6	TRBJ1-1	-	TGTGCCAGCACCTCCCCGGGGATCATGAACACTGAAGCTTTCTTT	CASTSPGIMNTEAFF
once	TRBV18	TRBJ2-7	-	TGTGCCAGCTCACCCGGACCAGCTAGTGCCTACGAGCAGTACTTC	CASSPGPASAYEQYF
-	TRBV20-1	TRBJ2-7	-	TGCAGTGCTAGTTTAGCGGACTACGAGCAGTACTTC	CSASLADYEQYF
-	TRBV5-1	TRBJ2-1	TRBD1	TGCGCCAGCAGCTCCCGGGACAGGGGGAATGAGCAGTTCTTC	CASSSRDRGNEQFF
-	TRBV4-3	TRBJ2-5	-	TGCGCCAGCAGCCAAGATCGCCCGGGGGCGGAGACCCAGTACTTC	CASSQDRPGAETQYF
-	TRBV6-2/TRBV6-3	TRBJ2-1	TRBD1	TGTGCCAGCAGTTACCCACAGGGGGCGGGCAATGAGCAGTTCTTC	CASSYPQGAGNEQFF
-	TRBV9	TRBJ1-5	-	TGTGCCAGCGGGTCATATAGCAATCAGCCCCAGCATTTT	CASGSYSNQPQHF
-	TRBV19	TRBJ1-5	TRBD1	TGTGCCAGTAGTAACCACGGGACAGGGGGCAATCAGCCCCAGCATTTT	CASSNHGTGGNQPQHF